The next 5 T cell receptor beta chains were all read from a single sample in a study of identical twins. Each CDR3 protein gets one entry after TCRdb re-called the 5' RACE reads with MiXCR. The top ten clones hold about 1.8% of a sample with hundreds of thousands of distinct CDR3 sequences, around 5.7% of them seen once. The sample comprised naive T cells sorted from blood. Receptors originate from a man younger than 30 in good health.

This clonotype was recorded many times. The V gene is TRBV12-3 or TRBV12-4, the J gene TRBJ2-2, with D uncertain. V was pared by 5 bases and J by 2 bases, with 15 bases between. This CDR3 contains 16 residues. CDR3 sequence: CASSTNAGTNTGELFF. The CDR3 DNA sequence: TGTGCCAGCAGTACCAACGCCGGAACTAACACCGGGGAGCTGTTTTTT.

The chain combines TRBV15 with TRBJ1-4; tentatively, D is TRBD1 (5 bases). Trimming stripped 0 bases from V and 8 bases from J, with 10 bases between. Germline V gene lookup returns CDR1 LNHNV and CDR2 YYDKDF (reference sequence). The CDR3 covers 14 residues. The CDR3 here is CATSREDSREKLFF. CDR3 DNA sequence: TGTGCCACCAGCAGAGAAGACAGTCGGGAAAAACTGTTTTTT.

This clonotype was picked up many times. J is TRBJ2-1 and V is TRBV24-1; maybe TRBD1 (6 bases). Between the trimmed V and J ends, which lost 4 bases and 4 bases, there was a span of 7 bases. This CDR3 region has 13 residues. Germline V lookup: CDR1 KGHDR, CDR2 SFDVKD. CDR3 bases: TGTGCCACCAGTGAGGGGGCTTACAATGAGCAGTTCTTC. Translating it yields CATSEGAYNEQFF.

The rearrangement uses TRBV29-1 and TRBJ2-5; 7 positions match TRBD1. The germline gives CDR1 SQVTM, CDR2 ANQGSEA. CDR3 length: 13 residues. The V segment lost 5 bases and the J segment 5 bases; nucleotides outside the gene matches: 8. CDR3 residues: CSVPRGLRETQYF. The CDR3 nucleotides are TGCAGCGTTCCGAGGGGGCTGAGGGAGACCCAGTACTTC.

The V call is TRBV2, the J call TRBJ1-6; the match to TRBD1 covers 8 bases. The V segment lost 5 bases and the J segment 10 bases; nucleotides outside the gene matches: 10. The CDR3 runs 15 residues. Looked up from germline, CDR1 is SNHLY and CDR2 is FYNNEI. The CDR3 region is CASSTGTGFSSPLHF. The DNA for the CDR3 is TGTGCCAGCAGTACCGGGACAGGTTTCTCGTCACCCCTCCACTTT.